The 10 T cell receptor beta chains reported below all come from one sample, sequenced in a study of graft-versus-host responses after intestinal transplantation. Repertoires were generated with immunoSEQ multiplex PCR, while TCRdb's copy carries only in-frame clones and drops some. The sample holds about 51,000 clones, about 90% seen once. No antigens are known for them. The source material was unstimulated CD4+ T cells sorted from spleen or lymph node cells, sampled before transplant. These receptor sequences come from a human donor who was the organ donor for an intestinal transplant.

This clone was found once. The same CDR3 also results from other DNA sequences found in this sample. CDR3 sequence: CASSQETSGRGTDTQYF. CDR3 DNA: TGTGCCAGCAGCCAAGAAACTAGCGGGAGGGGAACAGATACGCAGTATTTT. V is TRBV4-2 and J is TRBJ2-3; 13 bases agree with TRBD2. Germline loops: CDR1 LGHNA, CDR2 YNFKEQ. The CDR3 has 17 residues. The V segment lost 0 bases and the J segment 3 bases; nucleotides outside the gene matches: 3.

The chain recombines TRBV30 with TRBJ2-5, with 9 nucleotides matching TRBD1. This CDR3 region has 16 residues. CDR1 and CDR2 (germline): GTSNPN, SVGIG (reference sequence). The V segment lost 2 bases and the J segment 1 base; nucleotides outside the gene matches: 8. Here the CDR3 reads CAWSQGQGTSQETQYF. The CDR3 DNA reads TGTGCCTGGAGTCAAGGACAGGGGACTTCCCAAGAGACCCAGTACTTC.

V is TRBV9 and J is TRBJ1-5; D might be TRBD1 (5 bases). The V gene's germline CDR1 is SGDLS and CDR2 YYNGEE. Trimming shortened V by 5 bases and J by 3 bases, and 18 bases separated the two germline ends. This CDR3 comprises 16 residues. The CDR3 reads CASSGGEGAYNQPQHF. DNA of the CDR3: TGTGCCAGCAGTGGAGGGGAGGGAGCCTACAATCAGCCCCAGCATTTT.

The chain links TRBV5-3 to TRBJ2-5; 9 bases agree with TRBD2. TRBV5-3 is classed as an ORF, of uncertain function. This CDR3 has 17 amino acids. Germline trimming cut 1 base from V and 2 bases from J; bases unmatched to any gene: 9. The DNA of the CDR3 is TGTGCCAGAAGCTTGTCTAGCGGGGAGGGAGGACAAGAGACCCAGTACTTC. Translated, it gives CARSLSSGEGGQETQYF.

This chain joins TRBV4-2 and TRBJ1-5; D might be TRBD1 (6 bases). V lost 1 base to trimming and J lost 4 bases, with 11 bases between them. The CDR3 totals 15 residues. Per germline, CDR1 LGHNA and CDR2 YNFKEQ. The CDR3 here is CASSQAAGANQPQHF. For the CDR3, the DNA is TGTGCCAGCAGCCAAGCCGCAGGGGCGAATCAGCCCCAGCATTTT.

This clone was seen once. V and J are TRBV5-4 and TRBJ2-3; D possibly corresponds to TRBD2 (5 bases). The CDR3 sequence is 14 residues long. The V gene lost 2 bases and the J gene lost 2 bases, with 9 bases spanning the gap. Germline-derived CDR1 and CDR2 are SGHNT and YYREEE (reference sequence). CDR3 sequence: CASSFSVNTDTQYF. The CDR3 nucleotides are TGTGCCAGCAGCTTTAGCGTAAACACAGATACGCAGTATTTT.

The chain recombines TRBV29-1 with TRBJ2-7; 9 nucleotides match TRBD1. CDR1 is SQVTM, CDR2 ANQGSEA, per germline. The CDR3 covers 13 residues. V lost 4 bases to trimming and J lost 2 bases; unmatched junction nucleotides: 3. CDR3 in amino acids: CSVAGQGPYEQYF. The DNA for the CDR3 is TGCAGCGTTGCGGGACAGGGTCCCTACGAGCAGTACTTC.

Only one count was recorded for this clone. The rearrangement joins TRBV5-1 to TRBJ2-2, with a tentative D call TRBD1 (5 bases). Germline assignment: CDR1 SGHRS and CDR2 YFSETQ. The CDR3 contains 14 residues. V lost 4 bases to trimming and J lost 0 bases, with 7 bases between them. This CDR3 is CASSPTANTGELFF. The CDR3 coding sequence is TGCGCCAGCAGCCCGACAGCGAACACCGGGGAGCTGTTTTTT.

This rearrangement joins TRBV30 to TRBJ2-3; D might be TRBD1 (5 bases). The CDR3 is made up of 14 amino acids. The germline V gene encodes CDR1 GTSNPN and CDR2 SVGIG (reference sequence). Trimming cost V 3 bases and J 4 bases, with 14 bases left between them. The CDR3 region is CAWRRTHRADTQYF. The CDR3 DNA follows: TGTGCCTGGAGAAGGACACATCGAGCAGATACGCAGTATTTT.

In this sample, this clone turned up once. This chain uses TRBV9 with TRBJ2-2; D unclear. This CDR3 is built from 12 residues. V was cut by 3 bases and J by 3 bases, with 3 bases left in between. Germline loops: CDR1 SGDLS, CDR2 YYNGEE. The CDR3 spells CASSGDTGELFF. The CDR3 DNA reads as TGTGCCAGCAGCGGCGACACCGGGGAGCTGTTTTTT.